This T cell receptor (beta chain) appears in the sequencing data of a study of vaccination and CD4 T cells after COVID-19. Germline assignment: CDR1 LNHDA and CDR2 SQIVND (reference sequence). Unmatched junction bases numbered 8, after V lost 4 bases and J lost 8 bases. CDR3 size: 15 residues. Treatment in this sample: roughly 10-day PBMC culture with coronavirus spike peptide pools or control peptides (ViraFEST assay). Under the ViraFEST approach, antigen-specific T cells were expanded with peptide pools and TCRs subsequently sequenced. Each well received 2.1 million or so PBMCs, cultured with 8 to 10 IU/ml IL-2 and 10 ug/ml peptide pools. Notes on the study in general: From a median of about 21 to 38, SARS-CoV-2-reactive clonotypes increased, though not significantly.

Scientists ran DNA taken from cultured CD4+ T cells through the Oncomine TCR Beta short-read assay for sequencing. Cultures of CD4+ T cells served as the source for extracting genomic DNA. From the PCR reads, TCRdb called clonotypes with MiXCR, one entry per CDR3 protein. The sample yields more than 12,000 distinct CDR3 sequences, 21% seen once. This clonotype has a handful of counts. Its antigen is still unknown. The clonotype was recovered from a human donor who received a COVID-19 vaccine. The chain recombines TRBV19 with TRBJ2-1, with 10 nucleotides matching TRBD2. Sequences were derived from CD4+ T cells from blood, cultured in vitro, sampled before SARS-CoV-2 vaccination. The CDR3 bases are TGTGCCAGTAGTACCCCTAGCGGGGGAGGGGATGAGCAGTTCTTC. Residues: CASSTPSGGGDEQFF. The full variable domain, rest sourced from reference TRBV19 and TRBJ2-1, is DGGITQSPKYLFRKEGQNVTLSCEQNLNHDAMYWYRQDPGQGLRLIYYSQIVNDFQKGDIAEGYSVSREKKESFPLTVTSAQKNPTAFYLCASSTPSGGGDEQFFGPGTRLTVL.